These T cell receptor beta chains were read from a single sample in a study of identical twins. TCRdb re-called the 5' RACE reads with MiXCR, one entry per CDR3 protein. This table holds roughly 570,000 distinct CDR3 sequences, around 9.6% found once. This same sample was also part of a study on yellow fever vaccine responses in identical twins.

Sample: PBMCs. Receptors originate from a woman between 18 and 29 years old in good health. Both conserved end residues are part of each CDR3. The D gene is left open where the match is weak. Rows may omit the clone size; those that give it use once, few, many or a size class.

TRBV6-2/TRBV6-3,-,TRBD1,TRBJ1-1,14,CASSYIDRDTEAFF,TGTGCCAGCAGTTACATAGACAGGGACACTGAAGCTTTCTTT
TRBV19,-,-,TRBJ1-2,15,CASSPKDRSNYGYTF,TGTGCCAGTAGTCCTAAAGACCGGTCTAACTATGGCTACACCTTC
TRBV7-2,many,TRBD1,TRBJ1-2,13,CASSTGQGYGYTF,TGTGCCAGCAGCACAGGACAGGGGTATGGCTACACCTTC
TRBV4-2,few,-,TRBJ2-3,15,CASSQEGARPDTQYF,TGTGCCAGCAGCCAAGAGGGGGCGAGGCCAGATACGCAGTATTTT
TRBV7-9,-,TRBD2,TRBJ2-5,17,CASSSRERGRFQETQYF,TGTGCCAGCAGCTCCCGGGAGCGGGGCAGATTCCAAGAGACCCAGTACTTC
TRBV4-3,many,TRBD2,TRBJ2-7,16,CASSQDRTSGSYEQYF,TGCGCCAGCAGCCAAGATAGGACTAGCGGGAGCTACGAGCAGTACTTC
TRBV7-2,-,-,TRBJ2-7,14,CASSLADFTYEQYF,TGTGCCAGCAGCTTAGCGGACTTTACCTACGAGCAGTACTTC
TRBV2,-,-,TRBJ2-2,15,CASSPEVLNTGELFF,TGTGCCAGCAGCCCCGAAGTCCTGAACACCGGGGAGCTGTTTTTT
TRBV7-2,-,-,TRBJ1-5,14,CASTAWGQTQPQHF,TGTGCCAGCACAGCTTGGGGGCAGACTCAGCCCCAGCATTTT
TRBV3-1,few,-,TRBJ1-5,14,CASSQRRSNQPQHF,TGTGCCAGCAGCCAAAGGCGGAGCAATCAGCCCCAGCATTTT
TRBV4-1,few,TRBD1,TRBJ1-2,15,CASSQVGDRGDGYTF,TGCGCCAGCAGCCAAGTGGGGGACAGGGGCGATGGCTACACCTTC
TRBV7-6,many,TRBD2,TRBJ2-1,17,CASSPGLAGITYNEQFF,TGTGCCAGCAGCCCCGGACTAGCGGGCATTACCTACAATGAGCAGTTCTTC
TRBV29-1,many,-,TRBJ1-1,19,CSVEDRGALEDGENTEAFF,TGCAGCGTTGAAGATCGCGGCGCGCTAGAGGACGGTGAGAACACTGAAGCTTTCTTT
TRBV20-1,-,-,TRBJ2-7,12,CSAGQGGGEQYF,TGCAGTGCAGGCCAGGGGGGCGGCGAGCAGTACTTC
TRBV2,-,-,TRBJ2-2,15,CASSDRGVNTGELFF,TGTGCCAGCAGTGACAGGGGGGTGAACACCGGGGAGCTGTTTTTT
TRBV10-3,many,-,TRBJ1-4,15,CAISEAGTTNEKLFF,TGTGCCATCAGTGAGGCGGGGACAACTAATGAAAAACTGTTTTTT
TRBV12-3/TRBV12-4,few,-,TRBJ2-7,14,CASSLPGHDYEQYF,TGTGCCAGCAGTTTACCTGGACACGACTACGAGCAGTACTTC